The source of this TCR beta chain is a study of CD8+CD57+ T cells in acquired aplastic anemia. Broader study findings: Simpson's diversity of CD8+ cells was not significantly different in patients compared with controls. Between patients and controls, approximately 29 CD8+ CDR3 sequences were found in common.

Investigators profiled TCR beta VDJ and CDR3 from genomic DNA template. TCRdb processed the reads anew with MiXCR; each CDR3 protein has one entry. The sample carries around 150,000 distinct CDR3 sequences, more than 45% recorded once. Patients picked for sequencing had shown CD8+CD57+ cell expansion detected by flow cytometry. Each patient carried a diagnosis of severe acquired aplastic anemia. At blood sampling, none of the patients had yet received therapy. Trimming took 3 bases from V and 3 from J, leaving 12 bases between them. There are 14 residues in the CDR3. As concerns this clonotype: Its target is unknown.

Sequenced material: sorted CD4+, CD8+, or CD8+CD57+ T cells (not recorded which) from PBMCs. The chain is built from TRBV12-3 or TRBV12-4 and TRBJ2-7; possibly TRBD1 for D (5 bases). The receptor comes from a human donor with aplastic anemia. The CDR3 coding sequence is TGTGCCAGCAGTTTTAGTTCAGGGAACTACGAGCAGTACTTC. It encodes CASSFSSGNYEQYF.